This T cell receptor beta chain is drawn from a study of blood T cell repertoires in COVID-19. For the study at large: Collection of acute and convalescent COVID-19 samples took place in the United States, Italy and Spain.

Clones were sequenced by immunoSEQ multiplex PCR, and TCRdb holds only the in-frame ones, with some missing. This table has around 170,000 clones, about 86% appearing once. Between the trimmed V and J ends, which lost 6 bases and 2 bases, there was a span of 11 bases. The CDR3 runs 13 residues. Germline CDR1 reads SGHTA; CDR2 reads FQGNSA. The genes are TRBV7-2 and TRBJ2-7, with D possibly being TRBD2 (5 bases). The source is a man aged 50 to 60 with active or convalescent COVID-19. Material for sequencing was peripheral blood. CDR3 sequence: CASSWTGTYEQYF. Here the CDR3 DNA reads TGTGCCAGCAGTTGGACGGGAACCTACGAGCAGTACTTC.